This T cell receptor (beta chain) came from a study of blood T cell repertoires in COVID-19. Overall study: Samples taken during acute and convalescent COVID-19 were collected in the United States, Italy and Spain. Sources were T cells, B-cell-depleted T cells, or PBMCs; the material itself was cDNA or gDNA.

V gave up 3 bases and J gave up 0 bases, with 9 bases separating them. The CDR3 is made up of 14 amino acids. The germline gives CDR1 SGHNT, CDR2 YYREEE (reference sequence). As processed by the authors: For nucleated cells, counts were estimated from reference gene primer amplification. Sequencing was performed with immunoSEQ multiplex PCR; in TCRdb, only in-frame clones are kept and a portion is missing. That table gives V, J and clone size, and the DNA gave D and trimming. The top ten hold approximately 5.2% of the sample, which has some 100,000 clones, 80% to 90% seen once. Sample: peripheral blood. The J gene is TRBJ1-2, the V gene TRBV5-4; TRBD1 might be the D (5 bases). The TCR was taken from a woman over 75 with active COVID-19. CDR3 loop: CASSSQTANYGYTF. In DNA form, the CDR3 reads TGTGCCAGCAGCTCCCAGACAGCTAACTATGGCTACACCTTC.